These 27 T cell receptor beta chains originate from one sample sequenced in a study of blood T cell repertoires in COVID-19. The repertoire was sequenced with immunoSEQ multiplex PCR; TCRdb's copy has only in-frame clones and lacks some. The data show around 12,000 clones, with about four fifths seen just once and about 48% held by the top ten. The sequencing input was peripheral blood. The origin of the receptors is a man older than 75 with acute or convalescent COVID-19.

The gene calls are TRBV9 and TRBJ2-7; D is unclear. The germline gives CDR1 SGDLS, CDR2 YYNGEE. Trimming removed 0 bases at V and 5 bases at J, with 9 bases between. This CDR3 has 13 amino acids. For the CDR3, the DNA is TGTGCCAGCAGCGTAGCGGGTCGCGACGAGCAGTACTTC. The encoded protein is CASSVAGRDEQYF.

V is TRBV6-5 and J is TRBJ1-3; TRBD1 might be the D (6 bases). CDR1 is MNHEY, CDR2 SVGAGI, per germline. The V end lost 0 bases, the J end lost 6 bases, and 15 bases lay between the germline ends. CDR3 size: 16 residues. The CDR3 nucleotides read TGTGCCAGCAGTTACTCGATTGGAGGACAGCTAAACACCATATATTTT. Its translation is CASSYSIGGQLNTIYF.

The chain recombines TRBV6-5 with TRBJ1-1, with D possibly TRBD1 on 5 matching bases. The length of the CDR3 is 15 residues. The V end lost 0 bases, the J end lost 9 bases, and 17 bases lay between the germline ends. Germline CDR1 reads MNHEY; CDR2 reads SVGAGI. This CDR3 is CASSYSIGGGNKAFF. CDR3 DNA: TGTGCCAGCAGTTACTCGATCGGGGGAGGTAATAAAGCTTTCTTT.

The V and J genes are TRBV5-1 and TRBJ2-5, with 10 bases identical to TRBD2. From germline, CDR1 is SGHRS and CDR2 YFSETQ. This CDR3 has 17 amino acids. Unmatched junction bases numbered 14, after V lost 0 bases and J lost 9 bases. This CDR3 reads CASSLAGASGGQASQYF. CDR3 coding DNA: TGCGCCAGCAGCTTGGCCGGGGCTAGCGGGGGTCAGGCGTCCCAGTACTTC.

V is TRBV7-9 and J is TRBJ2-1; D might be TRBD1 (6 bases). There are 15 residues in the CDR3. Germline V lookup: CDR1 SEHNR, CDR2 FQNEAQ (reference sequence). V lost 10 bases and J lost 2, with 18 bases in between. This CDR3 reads CAIDHRVSPYNEQFF. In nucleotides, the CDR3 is TGTGCCATCGACCACAGGGTATCGCCCTACAATGAGCAGTTCTTC.

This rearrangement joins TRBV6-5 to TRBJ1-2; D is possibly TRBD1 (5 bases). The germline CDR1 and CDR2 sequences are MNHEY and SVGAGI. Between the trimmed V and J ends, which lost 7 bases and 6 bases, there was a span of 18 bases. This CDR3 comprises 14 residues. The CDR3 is CASTQSGGVDGYTF. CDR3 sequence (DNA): TGTGCCAGCACCCAGTCGGGAGGGGTAGATGGCTACACCTTC.

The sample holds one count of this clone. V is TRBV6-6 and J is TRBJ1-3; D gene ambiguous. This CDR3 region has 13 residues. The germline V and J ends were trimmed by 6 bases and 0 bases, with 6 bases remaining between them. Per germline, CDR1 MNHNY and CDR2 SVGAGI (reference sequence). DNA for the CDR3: TGTGCCAGCAGGCCTAGCTCTGGAAACACCATATATTTT. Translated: CASRPSSGNTIYF.

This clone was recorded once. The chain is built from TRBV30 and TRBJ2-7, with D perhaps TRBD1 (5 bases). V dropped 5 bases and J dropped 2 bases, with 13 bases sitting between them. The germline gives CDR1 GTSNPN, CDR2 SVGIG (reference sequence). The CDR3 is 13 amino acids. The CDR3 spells CAWERLGAYEQYF. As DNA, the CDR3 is TGTGCCTGGGAACGATTAGGGGCCTACGAGCAGTACTTC. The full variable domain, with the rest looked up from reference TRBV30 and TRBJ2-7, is SQTIHQWPATLVQPVGSPLSLECTVEGTSNPNLYWYRQAAGRGLQLLFYSVGIGQISSEVPQNLSASRPQDRQFILSSKKLLLSDSGFYLCAWERLGAYEQYFGPGTRLTVT.

The CDR3 here is CASSPPGTTTYEQYF. The CDR3 DNA sequence: TGTGCCAGCTCACCGCCCGGGACAACTACCTACGAGCAGTACTTC. The J gene is TRBJ2-7, the V gene TRBV18; D may be TRBD1 (6 bases). V was shortened by 3 bases and J by 2 bases, with 14 bases between the two germline ends. CDR1 is KGHSH, CDR2 LQKENI, per germline. The CDR3 loop spans 15 amino acids.

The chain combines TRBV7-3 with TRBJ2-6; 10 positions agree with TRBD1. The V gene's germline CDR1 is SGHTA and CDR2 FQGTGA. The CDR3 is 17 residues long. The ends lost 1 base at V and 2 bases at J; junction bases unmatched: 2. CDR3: CASSLRTGGTGANVLTF. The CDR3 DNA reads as TGTGCCAGCAGCTTAAGGACAGGGGGTACTGGGGCCAACGTCCTGACTTTC.

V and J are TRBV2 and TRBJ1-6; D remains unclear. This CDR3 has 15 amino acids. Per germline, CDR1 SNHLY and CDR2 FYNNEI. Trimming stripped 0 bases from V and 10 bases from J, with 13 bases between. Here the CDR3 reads CASSEAQAVRSPLHF. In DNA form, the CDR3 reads TGTGCCAGCAGTGAAGCGCAGGCCGTTAGATCACCCCTCCACTTT.

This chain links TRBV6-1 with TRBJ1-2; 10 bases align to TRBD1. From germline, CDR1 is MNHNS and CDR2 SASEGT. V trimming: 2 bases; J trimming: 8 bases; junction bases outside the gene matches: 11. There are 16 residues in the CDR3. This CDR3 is CASSEYLGQGTGGYTF. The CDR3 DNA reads TGTGCCAGCAGTGAATACTTGGGACAGGGGACGGGAGGCTACACCTTC.

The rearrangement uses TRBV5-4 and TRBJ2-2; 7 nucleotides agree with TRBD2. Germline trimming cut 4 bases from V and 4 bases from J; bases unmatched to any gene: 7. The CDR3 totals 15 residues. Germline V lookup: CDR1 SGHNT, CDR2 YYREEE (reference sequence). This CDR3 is CASSEGLDGTGELFF. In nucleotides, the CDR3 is TGTGCCAGCAGCGAAGGACTAGACGGCACCGGGGAGCTGTTTTTT.

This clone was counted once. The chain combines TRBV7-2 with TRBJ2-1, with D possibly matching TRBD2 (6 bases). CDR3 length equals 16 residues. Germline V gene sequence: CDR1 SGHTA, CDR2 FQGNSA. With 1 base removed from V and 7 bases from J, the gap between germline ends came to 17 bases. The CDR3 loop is CASSLGGVRGGNEQFF. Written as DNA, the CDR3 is TGTGCCAGCAGCTTAGGGGGGGTTCGAGGCGGAAATGAGCAGTTCTTC.

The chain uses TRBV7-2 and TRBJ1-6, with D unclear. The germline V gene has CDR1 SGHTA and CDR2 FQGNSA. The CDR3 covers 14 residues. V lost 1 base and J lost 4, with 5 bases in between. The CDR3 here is CASSLDGYNSPLHF. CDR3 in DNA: TGTGCCAGCAGCTTAGACGGGTATAATTCACCCCTCCACTTT.

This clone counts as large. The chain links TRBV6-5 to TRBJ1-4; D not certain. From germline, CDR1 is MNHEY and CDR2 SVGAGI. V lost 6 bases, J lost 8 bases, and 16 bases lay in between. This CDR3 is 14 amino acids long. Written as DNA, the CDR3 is TGTGCCAGCAGGGCATATCGGGGAGAGGAAAAACTGTTTTTT. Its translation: CASRAYRGEEKLFF.

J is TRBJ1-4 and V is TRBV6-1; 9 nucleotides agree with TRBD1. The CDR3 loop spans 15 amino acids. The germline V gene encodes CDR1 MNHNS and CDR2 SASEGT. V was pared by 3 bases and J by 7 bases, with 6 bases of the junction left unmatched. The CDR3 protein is CASSDDRGLGEKLFF. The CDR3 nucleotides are TGTGCCAGCAGTGATGACAGGGGGTTGGGTGAAAAACTGTTTTTT.

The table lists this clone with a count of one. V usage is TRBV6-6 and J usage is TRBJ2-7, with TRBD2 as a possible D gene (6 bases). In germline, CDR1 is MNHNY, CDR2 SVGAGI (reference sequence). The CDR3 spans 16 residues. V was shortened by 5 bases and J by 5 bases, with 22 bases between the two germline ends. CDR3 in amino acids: CASSRRLGTRDHEQYF. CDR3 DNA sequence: TGTGCCAGCAGTCGAAGACTCGGGACGCGGGACCACGAGCAGTACTTC.

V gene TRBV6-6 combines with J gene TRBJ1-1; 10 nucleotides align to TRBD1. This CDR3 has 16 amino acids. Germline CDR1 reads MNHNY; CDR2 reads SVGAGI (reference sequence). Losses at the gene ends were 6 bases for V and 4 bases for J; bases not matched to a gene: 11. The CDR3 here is CASRPMDRGRATEAFF. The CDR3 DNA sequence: TGTGCCAGCAGACCCATGGACAGGGGGAGGGCCACTGAAGCTTTCTTT.

This CDR3 is CASSLRRTGLNTEAFF. The CDR3 nucleotides read TGTGCCAGCAGCCTTAGACGGACAGGGCTTAACACTGAAGCTTTCTTT. The V and J genes are TRBV3-1 (or the pseudogene TRBV3-2) and TRBJ1-1; 8 bases line up with TRBD1. V was pared by 4 bases and J by 2 bases, with 9 bases of the junction left unmatched. The CDR3 has 16 amino acids. Germline lookup yields CDR1 LGHDT and CDR2 YNNKEL (reference sequence).

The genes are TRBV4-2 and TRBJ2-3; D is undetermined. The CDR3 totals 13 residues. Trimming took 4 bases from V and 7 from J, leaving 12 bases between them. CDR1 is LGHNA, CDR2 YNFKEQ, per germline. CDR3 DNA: TGTGCCAGCAGCCTAGCTTTAGTAAATACGCAGTATTTT. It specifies CASSLALVNTQYF.

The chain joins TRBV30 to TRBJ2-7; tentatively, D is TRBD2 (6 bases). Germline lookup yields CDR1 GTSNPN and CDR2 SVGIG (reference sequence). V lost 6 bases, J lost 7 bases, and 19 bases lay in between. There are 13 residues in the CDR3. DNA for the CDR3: TGTGCCTGCGAAAGGGTGGGCGCGGGGGAGCAGTACTTC. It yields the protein CACERVGAGEQYF.

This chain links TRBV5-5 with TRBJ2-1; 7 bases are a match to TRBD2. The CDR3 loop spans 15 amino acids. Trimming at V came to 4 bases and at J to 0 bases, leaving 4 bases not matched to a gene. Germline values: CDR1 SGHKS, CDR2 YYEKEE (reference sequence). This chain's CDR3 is CASSVSSGSYNEQFF. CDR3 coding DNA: TGTGCCAGCAGCGTCTCTAGCGGCTCCTACAATGAGCAGTTCTTC.

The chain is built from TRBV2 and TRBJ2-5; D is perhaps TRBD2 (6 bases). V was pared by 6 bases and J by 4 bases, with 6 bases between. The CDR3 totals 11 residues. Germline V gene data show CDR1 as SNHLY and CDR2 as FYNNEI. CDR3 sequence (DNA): TGTGCCAGCAGGGAGGGAGAGACCCAGTACTTC. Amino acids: CASREGETQYF.

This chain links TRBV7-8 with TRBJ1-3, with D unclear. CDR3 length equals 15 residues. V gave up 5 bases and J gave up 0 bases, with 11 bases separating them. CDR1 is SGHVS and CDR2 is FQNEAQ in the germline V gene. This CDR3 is CASSPQTNSGNTIYF. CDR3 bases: TGTGCCAGCAGCCCACAGACCAACTCTGGAAACACCATATATTTT.

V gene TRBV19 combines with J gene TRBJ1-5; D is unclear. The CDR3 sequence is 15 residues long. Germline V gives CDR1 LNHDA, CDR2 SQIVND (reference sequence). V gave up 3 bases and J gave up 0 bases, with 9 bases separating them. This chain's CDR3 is CASSMEANSNQPQHF. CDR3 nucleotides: TGTGCCAGTAGTATGGAGGCGAATAGCAATCAGCCCCAGCATTTT.

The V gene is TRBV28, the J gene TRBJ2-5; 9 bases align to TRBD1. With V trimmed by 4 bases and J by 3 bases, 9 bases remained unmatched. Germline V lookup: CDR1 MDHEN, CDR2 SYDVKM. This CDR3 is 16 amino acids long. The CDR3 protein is CASSSLDRGGKETQYF. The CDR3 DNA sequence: TGTGCCAGCAGTTCACTGGACAGGGGAGGGAAAGAGACCCAGTACTTC. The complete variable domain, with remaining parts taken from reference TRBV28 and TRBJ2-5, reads DVKVTQSSRYLVKRTGEKVFLECVQDMDHENMFWYRQDPGLGLRLIYFSYDVKMKEKGDIPEGYSVSREKKERFSLILESASTNQTSMYLCASSSLDRGGKETQYFGPGTRLLVL.